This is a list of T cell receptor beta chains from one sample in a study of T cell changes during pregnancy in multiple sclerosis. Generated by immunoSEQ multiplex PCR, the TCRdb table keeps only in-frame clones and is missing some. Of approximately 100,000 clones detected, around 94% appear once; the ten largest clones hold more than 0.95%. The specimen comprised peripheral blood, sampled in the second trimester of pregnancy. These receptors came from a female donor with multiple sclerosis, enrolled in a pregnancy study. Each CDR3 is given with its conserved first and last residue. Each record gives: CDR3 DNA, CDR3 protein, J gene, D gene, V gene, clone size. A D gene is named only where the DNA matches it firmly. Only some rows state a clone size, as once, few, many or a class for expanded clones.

CDR3 DNA: TGTGCCAGCCGCTCATCCCGGGACAGGGGGACTAGCGGGAGCCCCTACGAGCAGTACTTC
CDR3 protein: CASRSSRDRGTSGSPYEQYF
J gene: TRBJ2-7
D gene: TRBD2
V gene: TRBV28
clone size: .

CDR3 DNA: TGTGCCAGCAGCTTAAGAGCGACTAGCGGCCAAGAGACCCAGTACTTC
CDR3 protein: CASSLRATSGQETQYF
J gene: TRBJ2-5
D gene: TRBD2
V gene: TRBV7-2
clone size: .

CDR3 DNA: TGTGCCAGCAGCCCCCGGGACAGGGGAAGGGATGAAAAACTGTTTTTT
CDR3 protein: CASSPRDRGRDEKLFF
J gene: TRBJ1-4
D gene: TRBD1
V gene: TRBV7-9
clone size: once

CDR3 DNA: TGTGCCAGCAGCAAAAAACGACAGAATAGCAATCAGCCCCAGCATTTT
CDR3 protein: CASSKKRQNSNQPQHF
J gene: TRBJ1-5
D gene: .
V gene: TRBV11-3
clone size: .

CDR3 DNA: TGTGCCAGCAGTTTATTGACTAGCGGGAGTGATACGCAGTATTTT
CDR3 protein: CASSLLTSGSDTQYF
J gene: TRBJ2-3
D gene: TRBD2
V gene: TRBV28
clone size: once

CDR3 DNA: TGTGCCAGCAGCTTGGTTCCCGGGACAGTCATGAACACTGAAGCTTTCTTT
CDR3 protein: CASSLVPGTVMNTEAFF
J gene: TRBJ1-1
D gene: TRBD1
V gene: TRBV5-5
clone size: .

CDR3 DNA: TGTGCCAGCAGTGGGAGGAGGGGGCTAGGGGAAAAACTGTTTTTT
CDR3 protein: CASSGRRGLGEKLFF
J gene: TRBJ1-4
D gene: TRBD1
V gene: TRBV28
clone size: .

CDR3 DNA: TGTGCCAGCAGCTTTACCGGGACAGGGGTCAATGAGCAGTTCTTC
CDR3 protein: CASSFTGTGVNEQFF
J gene: TRBJ2-1
D gene: TRBD1
V gene: TRBV7-3
clone size: .

CDR3 DNA: TGTGCCAGCAGTGAACCTAACAGGGGAATCACTGAAGCTTTCTTT
CDR3 protein: CASSEPNRGITEAFF
J gene: TRBJ1-1
D gene: TRBD1
V gene: TRBV25-1
clone size: once

CDR3 DNA: TGTGCCAGCAGTTTGGGACTAGCGGGAGGAAGGGAGCAGTACTTC
CDR3 protein: CASSLGLAGGREQYF
J gene: TRBJ2-7
D gene: TRBD2
V gene: TRBV25-1
clone size: .

CDR3 DNA: TGTGCCATCACCCCCGGGAGGGACTATGGCTACACCTTC
CDR3 protein: CAITPGRDYGYTF
J gene: TRBJ1-2
D gene: .
V gene: TRBV10-3
clone size: .

CDR3 DNA: TGTGCCAGCAGTGAAGGACAGACCGGAAACACCATATATTTT
CDR3 protein: CASSEGQTGNTIYF
J gene: TRBJ1-3
D gene: .
V gene: TRBV6-1
clone size: once

CDR3 DNA: TGTGCCAGTACCCCAAACACTGAAGCTTTCTTT
CDR3 protein: CASTPNTEAFF
J gene: TRBJ1-1
D gene: .
V gene: TRBV19
clone size: .

CDR3 DNA: TGTGCCAACCCCTCCGCAAGGGGGTACAATGAGCAGTTCTTC
CDR3 protein: CANPSARGYNEQFF
J gene: TRBJ2-1
D gene: .
V gene: TRBV19
clone size: .

CDR3 DNA: TGTGCCTGGAGTGTTGTCACTAGCGGGGTCTACGAGCAGTACTTC
CDR3 protein: CAWSVVTSGVYEQYF
J gene: TRBJ2-7
D gene: TRBD2
V gene: TRBV30
clone size: once

CDR3 DNA: TGCGCCAGCAGCTTGCGGGGCACTGAAGCTTTCTTT
CDR3 protein: CASSLRGTEAFF
J gene: TRBJ1-1
D gene: .
V gene: TRBV5-1
clone size: .

CDR3 DNA: TGCGCCAGCAGCTTACCGGGACAGGGCTACAATGAGCAGTTCTTC
CDR3 protein: CASSLPGQGYNEQFF
J gene: TRBJ2-1
D gene: TRBD1
V gene: TRBV5-1
clone size: .

CDR3 DNA: TGTGCCAGCAGCTTAGGACCCCCAGGCATCTCTGGAAACACCATATATTTT
CDR3 protein: CASSLGPPGISGNTIYF
J gene: TRBJ1-3
D gene: .
V gene: TRBV7-2
clone size: .

CDR3 DNA: TGTGCCAGCAGGGGACAGGGGGCCTACAATGAGCAGTTCTTC
CDR3 protein: CASRGQGAYNEQFF
J gene: TRBJ2-1
D gene: TRBD1
V gene: TRBV5-4
clone size: once

CDR3 DNA: TGCGCCAGCAGCCAAGATGGGACAGGGCTCAATCAGCCCCAGCATTTT
CDR3 protein: CASSQDGTGLNQPQHF
J gene: TRBJ1-5
D gene: TRBD1
V gene: TRBV4-1
clone size: once

CDR3 DNA: TGCAGTGGAGGGCGCACTCGGGGAGCCTTCTTT
CDR3 protein: CSGGRTRGAFF
J gene: TRBJ1-1
D gene: .
V gene: TRBV20-1
clone size: .

CDR3 DNA: TGTGCCTGGGACCCACAGGGAGGGCAGCCCCAGCATTTT
CDR3 protein: CAWDPQGGQPQHF
J gene: TRBJ1-5
D gene: .
V gene: TRBV30
clone size: once

CDR3 DNA: TGTGCCAGCAGTGATACAGGGGGCGCCACTGAAGCTTTCTTT
CDR3 protein: CASSDTGGATEAFF
J gene: TRBJ1-1
D gene: TRBD1
V gene: TRBV28
clone size: .

CDR3 DNA: TGTGCCAGCAGTGAAACAGGGGGTAATCAGCCCCAGCATTTT
CDR3 protein: CASSETGGNQPQHF
J gene: TRBJ1-5
D gene: TRBD1
V gene: TRBV6-1
clone size: few

CDR3 DNA: TGTGCCAGCACCGTAAAGGGGGAACGTCGCAATCAGCCCCAGCATTTT
CDR3 protein: CASTVKGERRNQPQHF
J gene: TRBJ1-5
D gene: .
V gene: TRBV27
clone size: .

CDR3 DNA: TGCGCCAGCAGCCTAGCGCTGGTCACGGATACGCAGTATTTT
CDR3 protein: CASSLALVTDTQYF
J gene: TRBJ2-3
D gene: .
V gene: TRBV4-1
clone size: once

CDR3 DNA: TGTGCCAGCTCATCCCAACAGACAGGGGGCGCGACTGAAGCTTTCTTT
CDR3 protein: CASSSQQTGGATEAFF
J gene: TRBJ1-1
D gene: TRBD1
V gene: TRBV18
clone size: .

CDR3 DNA: TGTGCCAGCAGTCCGGGACAGGGGGGACGCTACACCTTC
CDR3 protein: CASSPGQGGRYTF
J gene: TRBJ1-2
D gene: TRBD1
V gene: TRBV27
clone size: .

CDR3 DNA: TGTGCCAGCAGAGATCTCACAGGGGGCGGCTATGGCTACACCTTC
CDR3 protein: CASRDLTGGGYGYTF
J gene: TRBJ1-2
D gene: TRBD1
V gene: TRBV25-1
clone size: .

CDR3 DNA: TGTGCCAGCAGCTTACCCACCGGGACAGGGGGCCCTAGGGACTATGGCTACACCTTC
CDR3 protein: CASSLPTGTGGPRDYGYTF
J gene: TRBJ1-2
D gene: TRBD1
V gene: TRBV7-8
clone size: once

CDR3 DNA: TGTGCCAGCGTGACAGGAAACTGGGAGCAGTACTTC
CDR3 protein: CASVTGNWEQYF
J gene: TRBJ2-7
D gene: .
V gene: TRBV2
clone size: .

CDR3 DNA: TGTGCCAGCAGTCCTAGGACACTACAGACTTCCTACAATGAGCAGTTCTTC
CDR3 protein: CASSPRTLQTSYNEQFF
J gene: TRBJ2-1
D gene: .
V gene: TRBV9
clone size: .

CDR3 DNA: TGCGCCAGCAGCTTGGGAGGGGGACAGGTGGCCAAGAGAGAGACCCAGTACTTC
CDR3 protein: CASSLGGGQVAKRETQYF
J gene: TRBJ2-5
D gene: TRBD1
V gene: TRBV5-1
clone size: .

CDR3 DNA: TGTGCCAGCAGCTTGGACAGGGGAGGTGGCTACACCTTC
CDR3 protein: CASSLDRGGGYTF
J gene: TRBJ1-2
D gene: TRBD1
V gene: TRBV5-4
clone size: .

CDR3 DNA: TGTGCCAGCAGGCGTGCGTACGAGCAGTACTTC
CDR3 protein: CASRRAYEQYF
J gene: TRBJ2-7
D gene: .
V gene: TRBV6-5
clone size: .

CDR3 DNA: TGTGCCAGCAGCTTAGGGACAGGATTTAGCACTGAAGCTTTCTTT
CDR3 protein: CASSLGTGFSTEAFF
J gene: TRBJ1-1
D gene: TRBD1
V gene: TRBV7-8
clone size: once

CDR3 DNA: TGTGCCAGCACCTCCCCCGGGACAGGCAACTATGGCTACACCTTC
CDR3 protein: CASTSPGTGNYGYTF
J gene: TRBJ1-2
D gene: .
V gene: TRBV21-1
clone size: .

CDR3 DNA: TGTGCCAGCAGGGGAGGGGGACAGGGGGTGGAGACCCAGTACTTC
CDR3 protein: CASRGGGQGVETQYF
J gene: TRBJ2-5
D gene: TRBD1
V gene: TRBV28
clone size: .

CDR3 DNA: TGTGCCAGCAGCTTAGAGTGGCAGGCCGGGAGAGATACGCAGTATTTT
CDR3 protein: CASSLEWQAGRDTQYF
J gene: TRBJ2-3
D gene: .
V gene: TRBV7-9
clone size: .

CDR3 DNA: TGCGCCAGCAGCTTGGCCGGTACCACAGATACGCAGTATTTT
CDR3 protein: CASSLAGTTDTQYF
J gene: TRBJ2-3
D gene: .
V gene: TRBV5-1
clone size: .

CDR3 DNA: TGTGCCAGCAGTTTGGCCGGGGTAAGCACTGGAAACACCATATATTTT
CDR3 protein: CASSLAGVSTGNTIYF
J gene: TRBJ1-3
D gene: .
V gene: TRBV28
clone size: once

CDR3 DNA: TGTGCCAGTAGTAGTCCAGGGGGTAATGAAAAACTGTTTTTT
CDR3 protein: CASSSPGGNEKLFF
J gene: TRBJ1-4
D gene: TRBD1
V gene: TRBV19
clone size: .

CDR3 DNA: TGTGCCAGCAGCCCACGGGAGACTAGCGGCCGACCCACAGATACGCAGTATTTT
CDR3 protein: CASSPRETSGRPTDTQYF
J gene: TRBJ2-3
D gene: TRBD2
V gene: TRBV5-6
clone size: .

CDR3 DNA: TGTGCCAGCTCACCGGGACAGGGCACTGAAGCTTTCTTT
CDR3 protein: CASSPGQGTEAFF
J gene: TRBJ1-1
D gene: TRBD1
V gene: TRBV18
clone size: .

CDR3 DNA: TGTGCCAGCAGCCCTCAGGGGGCCCGTGGCTACACCTTC
CDR3 protein: CASSPQGARGYTF
J gene: TRBJ1-2
D gene: TRBD1
V gene: TRBV28
clone size: .

CDR3 DNA: TGCGCCAGCAGCTTGGGGACAGGGGATGTGTCCAATCAGCCCCAGCATTTT
CDR3 protein: CASSLGTGDVSNQPQHF
J gene: TRBJ1-5
D gene: TRBD1
V gene: TRBV5-1
clone size: .

CDR3 DNA: TGTGCCATCAGTGGGACTATCAAAGAGACCCAGTACTTC
CDR3 protein: CAISGTIKETQYF
J gene: TRBJ2-5
D gene: .
V gene: TRBV10-3
clone size: .

CDR3 DNA: TGTGCCATCAGTGAGTCGATGGCGGGAGAGGGTTACAATGAGCAGTTCTTC
CDR3 protein: CAISESMAGEGYNEQFF
J gene: TRBJ2-1
D gene: TRBD2
V gene: TRBV10-3
clone size: .

CDR3 DNA: TGTGCCAGCAGTTACTCTCTGTCGACAGTCGAATCACCCCTCCACTTT
CDR3 protein: CASSYSLSTVESPLHF
J gene: TRBJ1-6
D gene: .
V gene: TRBV6-5
clone size: .

CDR3 DNA: TGTGCCAGCAGCCAAGAAATTGCGCGGGGGAACACCGGGGAGCTGTTTTTT
CDR3 protein: CASSQEIARGNTGELFF
J gene: TRBJ2-2
D gene: .
V gene: TRBV4-2
clone size: .

CDR3 DNA: TGTGCCAGCAATGGTGGGGGGGCCGGGGAGCTGTTTTTT
CDR3 protein: CASNGGGAGELFF
J gene: TRBJ2-2
D gene: TRBD2
V gene: TRBV2
clone size: .

CDR3 DNA: TGTGCCAGCAGCTATACAGGGGCTACATTCTATGGCTACACCTTC
CDR3 protein: CASSYTGATFYGYTF
J gene: TRBJ1-2
D gene: TRBD1
V gene: TRBV7-2
clone size: .

CDR3 DNA: TGTGCCAGCTCCCGCGGACAGGGGGCGAATGGCTACACCTTC
CDR3 protein: CASSRGQGANGYTF
J gene: TRBJ1-2
D gene: TRBD1
V gene: TRBV18
clone size: .

CDR3 DNA: TGTGCCTGGAGTAAGGACAGGGCCTTCGATGGCTACACCTTC
CDR3 protein: CAWSKDRAFDGYTF
J gene: TRBJ1-2
D gene: TRBD1
V gene: TRBV30
clone size: .

CDR3 DNA: TGTGCCAGCAGTTTGGGGCAGGGGTATCGAGAGACCCAGTACTTC
CDR3 protein: CASSLGQGYRETQYF
J gene: TRBJ2-5
D gene: .
V gene: TRBV28
clone size: once

CDR3 DNA: TGCGCCAGCAGCTTGAACGGACAGGGATCAAATGAGCAGTTCTTC
CDR3 protein: CASSLNGQGSNEQFF
J gene: TRBJ2-1
D gene: TRBD1
V gene: TRBV5-1
clone size: .

CDR3 DNA: TGTGCCAGCAGCCTGGAGACGGACTATAATTCACCCCTCCACTTT
CDR3 protein: CASSLETDYNSPLHF
J gene: TRBJ1-6
D gene: .
V gene: TRBV2
clone size: .